This entry lists 14 T cell receptor beta chains sequenced from one sample in a study of human T cells and chemical hapten exposure. TCRdb itself ran the RACE reads through MiXCR, one entry per CDR3 protein. The sample contains 75,000 to 80,000 distinct CDR3 sequences, around 9.3% of which appear only once. As to time point: healthy volunteer bleed at 6 weeks. The study extracted total RNA from unfractionated whole blood. Sequencing used whole blood. The receptors here all came from a female donor in good health. Some clones in this sample may be carry-over from other donors' samples.

This clonotype was counted only a few times. The J gene is TRBJ1-1, the V gene TRBV12-3 or TRBV12-4; D gene ambiguous. The length of the CDR3 is 14 residues. Trimming stripped 4 bases from V and 0 bases from J, with 9 bases between. CDR3 amino acids: CASSSVAMNTEAFF. The CDR3, as DNA: TGTGCCAGCAGTTCCGTGGCCATGAACACTGAAGCTTTCTTT.

This clonotype was recorded at least ten times. This chain connects TRBV20-1 to TRBJ1-3; no reliable D call. Trimming stripped 6 bases from V and 0 bases from J, with 12 bases between. The V gene's germline CDR1 is DFQATT and CDR2 SNEGSKA (reference sequence). The CDR3 consists of 14 residues. CDR3 nucleotide sequence: TGCAGTGCCCCCCGGGCCGACTCTGGAAACACCATATATTTT. It yields the protein CSAPRADSGNTIYF.

DNA for the CDR3: TGCAGTGCTCGGGACAGCGCCTACGAGCAGTACTTC. This codes for CSARDSAYEQYF. The V call is TRBV20-1, the J call TRBJ2-7, with 7 bases identical to TRBD1. In germline, CDR1 is DFQATT, CDR2 SNEGSKA (reference sequence). The CDR3 runs 12 residues. V was clipped by 5 bases and J by 2 bases; unmatched bases: 3.

This clonotype was found many times. One end of the junction fails to match germline, which may point to a read error. The V and J genes are TRBV28 and TRBJ2-3; no definite D call. The CDR3 is made up of 16 amino acids. In germline, CDR1 is MDHEN, CDR2 SYDVKM. The chain's CDR3 is CASSLLAATNTDTQYF. The CDR3, as DNA: TGTGCCAGCAGCTTATTGGCGGCAACCAACACAGATACGCAGTATTTT.

This clonotype was detected ten times or more. The chain carries TRBV27 and TRBJ2-7; possibly TRBD2 for D (5 bases). This CDR3 region has 16 residues. Germline V lookup: CDR1 MNHEY, CDR2 SMNVEV (reference sequence). Trimming left V 1 base short and J 0 bases short, with 13 bases between. The CDR3 sequence is CASSLLRAPSSYEQYF. The CDR3 nucleotides read TGTGCCAGCAGTTTATTGCGGGCCCCGAGCTCCTACGAGCAGTACTTC.

This clonotype came up a few times. V gene TRBV6-5 combines with J gene TRBJ2-7; D is uncertain. Germline lookup yields CDR1 MNHEY and CDR2 SVGAGI. V was pared by 6 bases and J by 1 base, with 13 bases between. The CDR3 spans 14 residues. The CDR3 is CASRGPGSSYEQYF. DNA for the CDR3: TGTGCCAGCAGAGGGCCCGGGTCGTCCTACGAGCAGTACTTC.

A few counts support this clonotype. V gene TRBV29-1 combines with J gene TRBJ1-1; a possible D gene is TRBD1 (6 bases). CDR1 is SQVTM and CDR2 is ANQGSEA in the germline V gene. The CDR3 contains 14 residues. V was trimmed by 1 base and J by 4 bases, leaving 13 bases between them. CDR3 nucleotide sequence: TGCAGCGTTGAAGGGGGTACAGGGATCACTGAAGCTTTCTTT. Translation gives CSVEGGTGITEAFF.

There are a few counts of this clonotype. The rearrangement joins TRBV3-2 to TRBJ2-3; whether TRBD2, the table's D call, matches the DNA was not checked. TRBV3-2 is a known pseudogene. The CDR3 runs to 17 residues. The CDR3 here is CASNWTSGGPVADTQYF. CDR3 coding DNA: TGTGCCAGCAACTGGACTAGCGGGGGGCCGGTGGCAGATACGCAGTATTTT.

This clonotype was detected many times. The J gene is TRBJ2-3, the V gene TRBV28; 7 nucleotides align to TRBD2. V shed 8 bases, J shed 0 bases, and the junction held 11 bases outside the gene matches. Germline V gene data show CDR1 as MDHEN and CDR2 as SYDVKM. The CDR3 spans 16 residues. In DNA, the CDR3 is TGTGCCAGCGGGCCAGGGACTATTTCTAGCACAGATACGCAGTATTTT. This codes for CASGPGTISSTDTQYF.

This clonotype was observed a few times. The rearrangement uses TRBV28 and TRBJ1-1; possible D gene TRBD1, 6 bases. V was cut by 7 bases and J by 5 bases, with 20 bases left in between. The germline V gene has CDR1 MDHEN and CDR2 SYDVKM. CDR3 length: 15 amino acids. CDR3 coding DNA: TGTGCCAGCACGCTCCCACAGGGTAGGAGGACTGAAGCTTTCTTT. This encodes CASTLPQGRRTEAFF.

This chain joins TRBV3-1 and TRBJ2-5; D may correspond to TRBD1 or TRBD2 (5 bases each). Trimming removed 10 bases from V and 8 bases from J, with 17 bases in between. CDR3 length: 12 amino acids. CDR1 and CDR2 from the germline V gene are LGHDT and YNNKEL (reference sequence). The CDR3 is CATQNLGGTQYF. DNA for the CDR3: TGTGCCACCCAAAACCTTGGGGGAACCCAGTACTTC.

There are many counts of this clonotype. The chain is built from TRBV28 and TRBJ1-1, with TRBD1 matching 10 bases. Trimming cost V 3 bases and J 2 bases; bases outside gene matches: 9. This CDR3 contains 17 residues. Germline CDR1 reads MDHEN; CDR2 reads SYDVKM. CDR3 bases: TGTGCCAGCAGTTTCCCCGGGACAGGGGTGAGAAACACTGAAGCTTTCTTT. Translation: CASSFPGTGVRNTEAFF.

In its sample, this clonotype was seen many times. This CDR3 is CASGRGTGAPTTYNEQFF. CDR3 DNA sequence: TGTGCTAGTGGCCGCGGGACAGGGGCCCCAACCACCTACAATGAGCAGTTCTTC. The V gene is TRBV12-5, the J gene TRBJ2-1, with 10 bases fitting TRBD1. The CDR3 spans 18 residues. Germline CDR1 LGHNT, CDR2 FRNRAP. V gave up 6 bases and J gave up 2 bases; unmatched junction bases: 13.

The J gene is TRBJ2-7, the V gene TRBV21-1. TRBV21-1 is annotated as a pseudogene. The length of the CDR3 is 19 residues. The CDR3 sequence is CASSKALTIPGLPTYEQYF. In nucleotides, the CDR3 is TGTGCCAGCAGCAAAGCGCTTACGATTCCAGGCCTACCAACGTACGAGCAGTACTTC.